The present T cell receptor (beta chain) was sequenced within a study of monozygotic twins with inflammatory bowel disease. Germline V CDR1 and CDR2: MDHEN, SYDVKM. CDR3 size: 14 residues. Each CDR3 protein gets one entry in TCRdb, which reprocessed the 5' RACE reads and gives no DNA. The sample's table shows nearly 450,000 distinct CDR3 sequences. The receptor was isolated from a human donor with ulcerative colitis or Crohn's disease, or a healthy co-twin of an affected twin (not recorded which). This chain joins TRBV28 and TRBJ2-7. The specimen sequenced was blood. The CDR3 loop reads CASSHRTDHYEQYF.